This paragraph covers one T cell receptor beta chain sequence. This sample is part of a study of blood T cell repertoires in COVID-19. The overall study: Sites across the United States, Italy and Spain contributed samples from acute and convalescent COVID-19.

Trimming stripped 3 bases from V and 5 bases from J, with 13 bases between. The CDR3 loop spans 14 amino acids. The germline V gene has CDR1 LNHDA and CDR2 SQIVND (reference sequence). Produced via immunoSEQ multiplex PCR; TCRdb's table is partial and in-frame only. This sample has 20,000 or so clones, with around 86% found just once. This clonotype was sampled from a middle-aged man with active COVID-19. The V gene is TRBV19, the J gene TRBJ1-1, with a tentative D call TRBD1 (5 bases). The sequenced sample consisted of peripheral blood. This CDR3 is CASSIMAGGTEAFF. The CDR3, as DNA: TGTGCCAGTAGTATTATGGCCGGGGGGACTGAAGCTTTCTTT.